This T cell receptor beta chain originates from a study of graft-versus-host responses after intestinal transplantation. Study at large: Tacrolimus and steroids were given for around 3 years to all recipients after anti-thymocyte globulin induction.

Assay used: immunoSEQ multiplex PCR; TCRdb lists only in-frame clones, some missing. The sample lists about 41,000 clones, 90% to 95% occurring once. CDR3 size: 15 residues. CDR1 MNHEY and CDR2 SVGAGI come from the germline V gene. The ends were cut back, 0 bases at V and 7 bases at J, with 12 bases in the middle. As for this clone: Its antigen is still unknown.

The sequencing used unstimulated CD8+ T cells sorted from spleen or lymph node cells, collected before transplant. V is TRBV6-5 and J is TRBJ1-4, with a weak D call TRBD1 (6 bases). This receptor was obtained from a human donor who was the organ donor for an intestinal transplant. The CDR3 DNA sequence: TGTGCCAGCAGTTACTCGCACAGGGAAGGTGAAAAACTGTTTTTT. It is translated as CASSYSHREGEKLFF.